This is a list of T cell receptor beta chains from one sample in a study of vaccination and CD4 T cells after COVID-19. TCRdb re-called the PCR reads with MiXCR, one entry per CDR3 protein. The table shows approximately 6,100 distinct CDR3 sequences, with 34% occurring only once. The antigens for these receptors are not known. The sequenced material came from CD4+ T cells from blood, cultured in vitro. Every receptor here comes from a human donor in good health. CDR3s include the opening cysteine and the closing phenylalanine or tryptophan. A D gene is named only where the DNA matches it firmly. Clone sizes are given selectively: once, few, many, or a class where the clone is expanded.

clone_size d_call j_call v_call cdr3_nt cdr3_aa
- - TRBJ1-5 TRBV2 TGTGCCAGCAGGGGGTACCCCACCACGCCCCAGCATTTT CASRGYPTTPQHF
- TRBD2 TRBJ2-3 TRBV7-9 TGTGCCAGCAACCAGGCTGGCCTTAGCGGGGGTCACACAGATACGCAGTATTTT CASNQAGLSGGHTDTQYF
few - TRBJ1-2 TRBV7-9 TGTGCCAGCAGCTGGGAGAACTATGGCTACACCTTC CASSWENYGYTF
- - TRBJ2-7 TRBV6-1 TGTGCCAGCAGTGATCCAGGGAACGAGCAGTACTTC CASSDPGNEQYF
- TRBD2 TRBJ2-5 TRBV20-1 TGCAGTGCTGGGTATGGACTAGCGGGGGAGACCCAGTACTTC CSAGYGLAGETQYF
large - TRBJ1-2 TRBV5-1 TGCGCCAGCACCCCACAGGGCGAGGCTGGCTACACCTTC CASTPQGEAGYTF
- - TRBJ1-3 TRBV19 TGTGCCAGTAGTATAGATCGACGTGGTGGGAACACCATATATTTT CASSIDRRGGNTIYF
few - TRBJ1-2 TRBV7-8 TGTGCCAGCAGCTTATCATCAGGGTTAGGCTATGGCTACACCTTC CASSLSSGLGYGYTF
- TRBD2 TRBJ2-3 TRBV6-5 TGTGCCAGCAGTTTTAGCGGGGGAATCGCTAGCACAGATACGCAGTATTTT CASSFSGGIASTDTQYF
few TRBD1 TRBJ1-1 TRBV10-3 TGTGCCATCAGTGCCGAGGGGGCCGAAGCTTTCTTT CAISAEGAEAFF
few - TRBJ1-2 TRBV12-3/TRBV12-4 TGTGCCAGCAGTTTACAGGCCTATGGCTACACCTTC CASSLQAYGYTF
few - TRBJ2-7 TRBV11-1 TGTGCCAGCAGCTTAGGTCGGTTTATTGGCGAGCAGTACTTC CASSLGRFIGEQYF
- - TRBJ1-2 TRBV6-1 TGTGCCAGCAGCCGCGACGGACACTATGGCTACACCTTC CASSRDGHYGYTF
few TRBD1 TRBJ1-2 TRBV19 TGTGCCAGTAATCGACAGGGATTTGATGGCTACACCTTC CASNRQGFDGYTF
- - TRBJ1-1 TRBV6-1 TGTGCCAGCAGCCGTACGCTCCTCAAGAGGAACACTGAAGCTTTCTTT CASSRTLLKRNTEAFF
- TRBD1 TRBJ1-2 TRBV19 TGTGCCACCCGGACAGGGACACTTAACTATGGCTACACCTTC CATRTGTLNYGYTF
few TRBD1 TRBJ1-5 TRBV6-1 TGTGCCAGCAGACGGACAGGGGATAACCAGCCCCAGCATTTT CASRRTGDNQPQHF
- TRBD1 TRBJ1-1 TRBV27 TGTGCCAGCAGTTTCATCACAGGGGTCGTCACTGAAGCTTTCTTT CASSFITGVVTEAFF
- TRBD1 TRBJ2-2 TRBV24-1 TGTGCCACCAGAGGGACAGGGAACACCGGGGAGCTGTTTTTT CATRGTGNTGELFF
few - TRBJ2-7 TRBV20-1 TGCAGTGCAATCCACTACGAGCAGTACTTC CSAIHYEQYF
- - TRBJ1-1 TRBV18 TGTGCCAGCTCACGTGGGACGGAGAACACTGAAGCTTTCTTT CASSRGTENTEAFF
medium-sized - TRBJ1-1 TRBV7-6 TGTGCCAGCAGCCAAGGGCAGGGGACTGAAGCTTTCTTT CASSQGQGTEAFF
- - TRBJ1-1 TRBV29-1 TGCAGCGCCCTCCGGGTCGAGGACACTGAAGCTTTCTTT CSALRVEDTEAFF
few - TRBJ1-2 TRBV27 TGTGCCAGCAGTTTTTCCAGCCTTGGCTATGGCTACACCTTC CASSFSSLGYGYTF
- - TRBJ2-5 TRBV7-2 TGTGCCAGCAGCTTCCAAACAGGCGGGGAGACCCAGTACTTC CASSFQTGGETQYF
few - TRBJ1-5 TRBV27 TGTGCCAGCAGTTTTATGGGACAGCCCCAGCATTTT CASSFMGQPQHF
few - TRBJ2-1 TRBV7-9 TGTGCCAGCAGCCAGTCGGTTCCAGACAATGAGCAGTTCTTC CASSQSVPDNEQFF
few - TRBJ1-1 TRBV6-1 TGTGCCAGCTGGGGTAGGAACACTGAAGCTTTCTTT CASWGRNTEAFF
once - TRBJ1-6 TRBV6-1 TGTGCCAGCAGGGGGGGATTTGAAAATTCACCCCTCCACTTT CASRGGFENSPLHF